The sequence of this TCR beta chain was determined in a study of graft-versus-host responses after intestinal transplantation. In the study overall: Uniformly, recipients were administered anti-thymocyte globulin induction with subsequent tacrolimus and steroids for roughly three years.

Worth noting for this clone: The antigen is undetermined.

Points from the study as a whole: GvH clone levels peaked in circulation, and this peak was associated with early post-transplant HvG declines. GvH clonotypes were identified within recipient marrow, with a subset emerging first in ileum or blood. Patients with graft-donor T cell macrochimerism had high graft-versus-host to host-versus-graft clonal ratios in allografts.

The table came from immunoSEQ multiplex PCR; TCRdb's copy has only in-frame clones and leaves some out. This table has approximately 15,000 clones, under 85% appearing once. Germline V CDR1 and CDR2: LGHNA, YSLEER. The CDR3 length is 18 residues. Trimming pared 0 bases from V and 0 bases from J, leaving 14 bases between. Lymphocytes from graft epithelium and lamina propria were isolated. This clonotype originated in a human patient who received an intestinal transplant, so some T cells may come from the graft donor. The starting material was ileum tissue, obtained 27 days after intestinal transplant. This chain uses TRBV4-3 with TRBJ2-2; weak D call: TRBD2 (5 bases). CDR3 protein: CASSQDLGGFANTGELFF. For the CDR3, the DNA is TGCGCCAGCAGCCAAGATCTCGGAGGATTCGCGAACACCGGGGAGCTGTTTTTT.